The T cell receptor beta chain described here comes from a study of blood T cell repertoires in COVID-19. Under the authors' procedure: Amplification of reference gene primers was used by the study to estimate nucleated cell counts. TCRdb keeps only in-frame clones here, not all; method: immunoSEQ multiplex PCR. V, J and clone size derive from that table, while D and trimming were established from the DNA sequence. Seen here are 55,000 to 80,000 clones, around 86% observed once, and the top ten hold around 10%. This clone was counted a few times. The CDR3 covers 14 residues. Germline V gives CDR1 SGHAT, CDR2 FQNNGV. The V gene end was trimmed by 5 bases and the J gene end by 4 bases; junction bases not matched to a gene: 3.

The sample taken for sequencing was peripheral blood. The TCR sequence derives from a human donor in a cohort sampled during active COVID-19. This chain connects TRBV11-2 to TRBJ2-5; 11 bases map to TRBD2. The CDR3 DNA is TGTGCCAGCAGCATTGGGACTAGCGGAGAGACCCAGTACTTC. This codes for CASSIGTSGETQYF.